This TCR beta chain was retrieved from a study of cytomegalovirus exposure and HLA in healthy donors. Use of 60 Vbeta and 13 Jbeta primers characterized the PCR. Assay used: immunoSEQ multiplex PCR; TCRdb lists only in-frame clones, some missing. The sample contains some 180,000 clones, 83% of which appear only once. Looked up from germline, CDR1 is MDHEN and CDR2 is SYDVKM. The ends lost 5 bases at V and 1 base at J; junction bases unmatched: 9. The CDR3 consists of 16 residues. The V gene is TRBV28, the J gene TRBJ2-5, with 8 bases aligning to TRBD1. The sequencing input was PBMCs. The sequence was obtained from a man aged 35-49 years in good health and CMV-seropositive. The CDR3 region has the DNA TGTGCCAGCAGTCCGACAGGGGAACAAGGCCAAGAGACCCAGTACTTC. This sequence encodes CASSPTGEQGQETQYF.